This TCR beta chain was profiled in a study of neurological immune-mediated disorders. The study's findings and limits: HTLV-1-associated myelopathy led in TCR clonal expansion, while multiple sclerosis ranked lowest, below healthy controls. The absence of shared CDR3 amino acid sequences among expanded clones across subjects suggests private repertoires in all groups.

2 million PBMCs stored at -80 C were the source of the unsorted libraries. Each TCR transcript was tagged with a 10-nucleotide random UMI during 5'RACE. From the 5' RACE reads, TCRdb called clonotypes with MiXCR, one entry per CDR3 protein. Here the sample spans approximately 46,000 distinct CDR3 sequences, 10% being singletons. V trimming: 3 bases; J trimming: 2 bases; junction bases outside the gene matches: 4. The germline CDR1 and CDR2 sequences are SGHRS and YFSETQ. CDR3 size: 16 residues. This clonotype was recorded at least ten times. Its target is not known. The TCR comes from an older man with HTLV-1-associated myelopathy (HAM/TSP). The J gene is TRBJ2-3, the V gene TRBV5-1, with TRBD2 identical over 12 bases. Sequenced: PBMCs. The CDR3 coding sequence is TGCGCCAGCAGCTGGACTAGCGGGGTCGTCACAGATACGCAGTATTTT. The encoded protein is CASSWTSGVVTDTQYF.